This entry describes one T cell receptor beta chain. The target antigen is unknown. From germline, CDR1 is KGHSH and CDR2 LQKENI. This CDR3 has 17 residues. V lost 0 bases, J lost 2 bases, and 15 bases lay in between. This sample stems from a study of T-cell memory formation after mild COVID-19. Study results and limitations: The finding that pre-infection memory included some responding clones suggested that cross-reactive memory joined. CD4+ contracting clones were found mainly in CM and EM, and CD8+ ones in EMRA.

Constant-segment-primed 5'RACE gave TCR alpha and TCR beta cDNA libraries with sample barcodes and UMIs. TCRdb itself ran the 5' RACE reads through MiXCR, one entry per CDR3 protein. Of under 350,000 distinct CDR3 sequences in the sample, around 16% were seen once. The rearrangement uses TRBV18 and TRBJ2-3; D unresolved. This receptor was identified in a man aged 18 to 35 who had mild COVID-19 (a few samples of this study predate the infection). Cell type and time point are not known. Sequencing was done on a sample of PBMCs or a T cell subset sorted from them (not recorded which). The CDR3: CASSPPILHIDTDTQYF. CDR3 DNA sequence: TGTGCCAGCTCACCACCCATACTCCACATAGACACAGATACGCAGTATTTT. The full variable domain, in which reference TRBV18 and TRBJ2-3 provide the parts outside the CDR3, is NAGVMQNPRHLVRRRGQEARLRCSPMKGHSHVYWYRQLPEEGLKFMVYLQKENIIDESGMPKERFSAEFPKEGPSILRIQQVVRGDSAAYFCASSPPILHIDTDTQYFGPGTRLTVL.